This T cell receptor beta chain was identified during a study of cytomegalovirus exposure and HLA in healthy donors. PCR amplification relied on 60 Vbeta primers (plus 13 Jbeta primers). TCRdb's copy holds only in-frame clones and misses some; the assay was immunoSEQ multiplex PCR. The sample contains about 100,000 clones, 83% of which appear only once. A few counts support this clone. Germline loops: CDR1 SEHNR, CDR2 FQNEAQ (reference sequence). The V gene end was trimmed by 10 bases and the J gene end by 4 bases; junction bases not matched to a gene: 17. The CDR3 runs 16 residues. This clonotype was sampled from a man in his forties in good health and CMV-seronegative. The sample consisted of PBMCs. This sequence joins TRBV7-9 and TRBJ2-3, with TRBD1 identical over 7 bases. CDR3 region: CAISLMGQNSPDTQYF. The CDR3 coding sequence is TGTGCCATCTCGCTAATGGGACAGAATAGTCCAGATACGCAGTATTTT.